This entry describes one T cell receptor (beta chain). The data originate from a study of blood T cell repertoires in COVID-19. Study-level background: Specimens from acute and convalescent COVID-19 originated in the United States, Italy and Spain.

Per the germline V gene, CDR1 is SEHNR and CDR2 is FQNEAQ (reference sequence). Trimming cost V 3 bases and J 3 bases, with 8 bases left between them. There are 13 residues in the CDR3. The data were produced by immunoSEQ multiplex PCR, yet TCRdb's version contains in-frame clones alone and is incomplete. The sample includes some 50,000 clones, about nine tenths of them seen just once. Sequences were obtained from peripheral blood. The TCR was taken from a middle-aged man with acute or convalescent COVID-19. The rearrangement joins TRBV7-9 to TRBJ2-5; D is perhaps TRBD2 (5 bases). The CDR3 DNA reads TGTGCCAGCAGCTTCGCCGGGGAAGAGACCCAGTACTTC. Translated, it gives CASSFAGEETQYF.